This T cell receptor (beta chain) was identified in a study of cytomegalovirus exposure and HLA in healthy donors. Findings and caveats of the study: There were a few CMV-associated chains whose specificity for CMV antigens was confirmed in vitro.

TCRdb's copy holds only in-frame clones and misses some; the assay was immunoSEQ multiplex PCR. This sample has 90,000 or so clones; around 85% occur once, and the top ten carry approximately 22%. Separate from the approximately 720-subject first cohort, the roughly 110-subject validation cohort was the one that the donors belonged to. About this clone itself: Its antigen is undetermined.

The CDR3 is 14 amino acids. In germline, CDR1 is SGHRS, CDR2 YFSETQ. The J segment lost 5 bases and the V segment lost 4 bases, leaving 8 bases of the junction unmatched. This receptor was obtained from a man aged 18 to 29 in good health and CMV-seropositive. Input material: PBMCs. V gene TRBV5-1 combines with J gene TRBJ2-7; 8 bases are a match to TRBD1. The CDR3, as DNA: TGCGCCAGCAGCAAAGGACAGGGAATAGACGAGCAGTACTTC. Translation gives CASSKGQGIDEQYF.